The rows below give T cell receptor beta chains drawn from one sample of a study of CD8 T cells in ankylosing spondylitis. In TCRdb, the 5' RACE reads were re-called with MiXCR into one record per CDR3 protein. In the table there are around 330,000 distinct CDR3 sequences, around 10% of which are singletons. The sequenced sample consisted of blood, either unsorted or a sorted T cell fraction (not recorded which). Receptor source: a female donor with ankylosing spondylitis or in good health (not recorded which). CDR3s include the opening cysteine and the closing phenylalanine or tryptophan. Each record gives: CDR3 protein, CDR3 DNA, D gene, V gene, clone size, J gene. A D gene is named only where the DNA matches it firmly. Size values are once, few and many counts, or a class for expanded clones, and some rows have none.

CDR3: CSVGGQLRTEAFF
DNA: TGCAGCGTTGGCGGGCAGCTCCGAACTGAAGCTTTCTTT
D: NA
V: TRBV29-1
size: many
J: TRBJ1-1

CDR3: CASSEGTTGGYTF
DNA: TGTGCCAGCAGTGAGGGGACGACTGGGGGCTACACCTTC
D: NA
V: TRBV12-3/TRBV12-4
size: few
J: TRBJ1-2

CDR3: CSATGTGSTVPLVTFF
DNA: TGCAGTGCTACCGGGACAGGGAGTACGGTCCCATTAGTCACTTTCTTT
D: TRBD1
V: TRBV20-1
size: few
J: TRBJ1-1

CDR3: CASSSAGTGDYEQYF
DNA: TGCGCCAGCTCTTCCGCCGGGACAGGGGATTACGAGCAGTACTTC
D: TRBD1
V: TRBV5-1
size: few
J: TRBJ2-7

CDR3: CASSLAPQGLSAGNTIYF
DNA: TGCGCCAGCAGCTTGGCCCCACAGGGTTTATCAGCTGGAAACACCATATATTTT
D: NA
V: TRBV5-1
size: many
J: TRBJ1-3

CDR3: CAWSVLGTTLYEQYF
DNA: TGTGCCTGGAGTGTATTAGGAACGACTTTGTACGAGCAGTACTTC
D: NA
V: TRBV30
size: NA
J: TRBJ2-7

CDR3: CATSRGPPRGWASGSLYF
DNA: NA
D: NA
V: TRBV15
size: NA
J: TRBJ2-7

CDR3: CASRTSGLRSYNEQFF
DNA: TGTGCCAGCAGAACGTCGGGACTACGCTCCTACAATGAGCAGTTCTTC
D: TRBD2
V: TRBV6-2/TRBV6-3
size: NA
J: TRBJ2-1

CDR3: CASSSPRDPSYEQYF
DNA: TGCGCCAGCAGCTCCCCCAGGGACCCCTCCTACGAGCAGTACTTC
D: NA
V: TRBV5-1
size: many
J: TRBJ2-7

CDR3: CASSLQGNGNEQYF
DNA: TGTGCCAGCAGTTTACAGGGGAATGGGAACGAGCAGTACTTC
D: NA
V: TRBV27
size: few
J: TRBJ2-7

CDR3: CSARHPDGLMGEKLFF
DNA: TGCAGTGCTAGACACCCTGACGGATTAATGGGTGAAAAACTGTTTTTT
D: NA
V: TRBV20-1
size: many
J: TRBJ1-4

CDR3: CASSPSGGAFTGELFF
DNA: TGTGCCAGCAGCCCTAGCGGGGGGGCCTTCACCGGGGAGCTGTTTTTT
D: TRBD2
V: TRBV6-4
size: NA
J: TRBJ2-2

CDR3: CASSYSTSGTEAFF
DNA: TGTGCCAGCAGTTATAGTACGTCCGGCACTGAAGCTTTCTTT
D: NA
V: TRBV2
size: NA
J: TRBJ1-1

CDR3: CSVVLMSYEQYF
DNA: TGCAGCGTTGTTCTAATGTCCTACGAGCAGTACTTC
D: NA
V: TRBV29-1
size: many
J: TRBJ2-7

CDR3: CASSPPDRGKYQETQYF
DNA: TGTGCCAGCAGCCCCCCAGACAGGGGCAAGTACCAAGAGACCCAGTACTTC
D: TRBD1
V: TRBV7-9
size: few
J: TRBJ2-5

CDR3: CASSTGRGANQPQHF
DNA: TGTGCCAGCAGTACCGGCAGGGGGGCGAATCAGCCCCAGCATTTT
D: TRBD1
V: TRBV6-1
size: NA
J: TRBJ1-5

CDR3: CASSLGGPQPQHF
DNA: TGTGCCAGCAGCTTGGGAGGGCCTCAGCCCCAGCATTTT
D: NA
V: TRBV5-5
size: many
J: TRBJ1-5

CDR3: CSARDRGDGPQHF
DNA: TGCAGTGCTAGAGATCGCGGGGACGGGCCCCAGCATTTT
D: NA
V: TRBV20-1
size: NA
J: TRBJ1-5

CDR3: CASSVTAYEQYF
DNA: TGTGCCAGCAGTGTAACAGCCTACGAGCAGTACTTC
D: NA
V: TRBV28
size: many
J: TRBJ2-7

CDR3: CASSRTGERANYEQYF
DNA: TGTGCCAGCAGCCGGACAGGGGAGAGGGCTAACTACGAGCAGTACTTC
D: TRBD1
V: TRBV14
size: few
J: TRBJ2-7

CDR3: CAISGEGLQSHEQFF
DNA: TGTGCCATCAGTGGAGAAGGACTGCAGAGCCATGAGCAGTTCTTC
D: NA
V: TRBV10-3
size: few
J: TRBJ2-1

CDR3: CASSIGQGAPGTEAFF
DNA: TGCGCCAGCAGCATCGGACAGGGGGCGCCTGGCACTGAAGCTTTCTTT
D: TRBD1
V: TRBV5-1
size: few
J: TRBJ1-1

CDR3: CASSLEVQEGTDTQYF
DNA: TGTGCCAGCAGTTTAGAGGTACAGGAGGGAACAGATACGCAGTATTTT
D: NA
V: TRBV12-3/TRBV12-4
size: many
J: TRBJ2-3

CDR3: CASSVGPPNTGELFF
DNA: TGTGCCAGCAGCGTAGGACCCCCGAACACCGGGGAGCTGTTTTTT
D: NA
V: TRBV9
size: NA
J: TRBJ2-2

CDR3: CASSPDGHNSHYGYTF
DNA: TGTGCCAGCAGCCCTGACGGTCACAACTCCCACTATGGCTACACCTTC
D: NA
V: TRBV5-5
size: many
J: TRBJ1-2

CDR3: CSVGFRAPLLEFF
DNA: TGCAGCGTTGGTTTCAGGGCCCCTCTCCTGGAGTTCTTC
D: NA
V: TRBV29-1
size: many
J: TRBJ2-1

CDR3: CAIRGRDRVTDTQYF
DNA: TGTGCCATCAGGGGCCGGGACAGGGTCACAGATACGCAGTATTTT
D: TRBD1
V: TRBV10-3
size: many
J: TRBJ2-3

CDR3: CSRWGLFDGELFF
DNA: TGCAGCCGGTGGGGACTATTTGACGGGGAGCTGTTTTTT
D: TRBD2
V: TRBV20-1
size: many
J: TRBJ2-2

CDR3: CASTEWRGGPGANVLTF
DNA: TGTGCCAGCACCGAGTGGAGGGGAGGTCCCGGGGCCAACGTCCTGACTTTC
D: NA
V: TRBV7-9
size: NA
J: TRBJ2-6

CDR3: CASSLAGGDNEQFF
DNA: TGTGCCAGCAGTTTGGCCGGCGGGGACAATGAGCAGTTCTTC
D: NA
V: TRBV12-3/TRBV12-4
size: NA
J: TRBJ2-1

CDR3: CASRRRVPYEQYF
DNA: TGTGCCAGCAGGCGAAGGGTCCCCTACGAGCAGTACTTC
D: NA
V: TRBV2
size: few
J: TRBJ2-7

CDR3: CSARTGDQPQHF
DNA: TGCAGTGCTAGAACAGGGGATCAGCCCCAGCATTTT
D: TRBD1
V: TRBV20-1
size: many
J: TRBJ1-5

CDR3: CASSTRDRANEQYF
DNA: TGTGCCAGCAGTACCCGGGACAGGGCCAATGAGCAGTACTTC
D: TRBD1
V: TRBV6-1
size: few
J: TRBJ2-7

CDR3: CASSLDVFSGANVLTF
DNA: TGCGCCAGCAGCTTGGATGTCTTCTCTGGGGCCAACGTCCTGACTTTC
D: NA
V: TRBV5-1
size: NA
J: TRBJ2-6

CDR3: CASSVGSELIGNTIYF
DNA: TGTGCCAGCAGCGTGGGATCGGAACTTATTGGAAACACCATATATTTT
D: NA
V: TRBV9
size: NA
J: TRBJ1-3

CDR3: CSAPGTSRNTGELFF
DNA: TGCAGTGCTCCCGGGACTTCTCGGAACACCGGGGAGCTGTTTTTT
D: NA
V: TRBV20-1
size: many
J: TRBJ2-2

CDR3: CSARGGVNSYNSPLHF
DNA: TGCAGTGCTAGAGGCGGGGTAAACTCCTATAATTCACCCCTCCACTTT
D: NA
V: TRBV20-1
size: NA
J: TRBJ1-6

CDR3: CASSTRNEQFF
DNA: TGTGCCAGCAGCACCAGAAATGAGCAGTTCTTC
D: NA
V: TRBV7-2
size: many
J: TRBJ2-1

CDR3: CASSTGRVSTDTQYF
DNA: TGTGCCAGCAGTACAGGGAGGGTGAGCACAGATACGCAGTATTTT
D: NA
V: TRBV28
size: NA
J: TRBJ2-3

CDR3: CASSFSGAKNIQYF
DNA: TGTGCCAGCAGTTTCTCAGGTGCCAAAAACATTCAGTACTTC
D: NA
V: TRBV6-2/TRBV6-3
size: few
J: TRBJ2-4

CDR3: CASRGLGNTGELFF
DNA: TGTGCCAGCAGAGGACTGGGGAACACCGGGGAGCTGTTTTTT
D: NA
V: TRBV6-4
size: many
J: TRBJ2-2

CDR3: CASSFRGGNGHEQFF
DNA: TGCGCCAGCAGCTTCCGGGGGGGCAATGGCCATGAGCAGTTCTTC
D: TRBD2
V: TRBV5-1
size: few
J: TRBJ2-1

CDR3: CASSYSKNSGQFF
DNA: TGTGCCAGCAGTTACTCGAAAAATTCGGGGCAGTTCTTC
D: NA
V: TRBV6-5
size: many
J: TRBJ2-1

CDR3: CSARDLINEKLFF
DNA: TGCAGTGCTAGAGATCTGATAAATGAAAAACTGTTTTTT
D: NA
V: TRBV20-1
size: many
J: TRBJ1-4

CDR3: CASEASGTLLKFF
DNA: TGTGCCAGCGAGGCGTCAGGGACCCTATTGAAGTTCTTC
D: NA
V: TRBV6-6
size: many
J: TRBJ2-1

CDR3: CASSTRDPSYNEQFF
DNA: TGCGCCAGCAGCACCCGGGACCCCTCCTACAATGAGCAGTTCTTC
D: NA
V: TRBV5-1
size: many
J: TRBJ2-1

CDR3: CASRGTGGAYEKLFF
DNA: TGTGCCAGCAGGGGGACAGGGGGCGCCTATGAAAAACTGTTTTTT
D: TRBD1
V: TRBV27
size: NA
J: TRBJ1-4

CDR3: CSEYRRGDEQFF
DNA: TGCAGTGAGTACCGGCGGGGCGATGAGCAGTTCTTC
D: NA
V: TRBV20-1
size: few
J: TRBJ2-1

CDR3: CASSLLAYEQYF
DNA: TGTGCCAGCAGCTTATTAGCCTACGAGCAGTACTTC
D: NA
V: TRBV7-9
size: many
J: TRBJ2-7

CDR3: CSARDDTLGGPYEGYTF
DNA: TGCAGTGCTAGAGATGACACCCTGGGGGGCCCCTATGAGGGCTACACCTTC
D: NA
V: TRBV20-1
size: many
J: TRBJ1-2

CDR3: CASSLPQGNNEQFF
DNA: TGTGCCAGCAGTTTACCACAGGGGAACAATGAGCAGTTCTTC
D: TRBD1
V: TRBV12-3/TRBV12-4
size: many
J: TRBJ2-1

CDR3: CAIKGDRPDTQYF
DNA: TGTGCCATCAAAGGGGATAGACCAGATACGCAGTATTTT
D: NA
V: TRBV10-3
size: many
J: TRBJ2-3